This T cell receptor (beta chain) appears in the sequencing data of a study of cytomegalovirus exposure and HLA in healthy donors. Study-wide findings and caveats: One later analysis reportedly identified an Asian-associated ancestry cluster that showed fewer N-insertions than the roughly 700-donor mean.

This clone occurred once. What it binds is not known. With 60 Vbeta and 13 Jbeta primers, the PCR was carried out. The table came from immunoSEQ multiplex PCR; TCRdb's copy has only in-frame clones and leaves some out. The data hold 150,000 to 200,000 clones, with more than 75% observed a single time. The length of the CDR3 is 17 residues. Germline V CDR1 and CDR2: LNHDA, SQIVND (reference sequence). The J segment lost 4 bases and the V segment lost 4 bases, leaving 7 bases of the junction unmatched. Sequencing was carried out using PBMCs. The clonotype comes from a man aged 35-49 years in good health and CMV-seropositive. V is TRBV19 and J is TRBJ2-5; 15 positions agree with TRBD2. The CDR3 reads CASSTPGLAGGRETQYF. For the CDR3, the DNA is TGTGCCAGTAGTACTCCAGGACTAGCGGGGGGGAGAGAGACCCAGTACTTC.